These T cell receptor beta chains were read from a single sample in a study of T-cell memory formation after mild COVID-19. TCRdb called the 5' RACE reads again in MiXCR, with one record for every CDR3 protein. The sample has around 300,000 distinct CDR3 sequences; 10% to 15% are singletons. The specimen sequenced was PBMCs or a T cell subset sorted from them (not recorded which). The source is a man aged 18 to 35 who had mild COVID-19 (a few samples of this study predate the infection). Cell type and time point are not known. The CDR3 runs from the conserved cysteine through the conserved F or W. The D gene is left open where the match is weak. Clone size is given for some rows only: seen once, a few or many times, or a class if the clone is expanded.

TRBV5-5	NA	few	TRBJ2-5	CASSLYRGAETQYF	TGTGCCAGCAGCTTGTATCGGGGGGCGGAGACCCAGTACTTC
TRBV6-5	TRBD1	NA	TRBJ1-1	CASSTDRRNTEAFF	TGTGCCAGCAGCACGGACAGGAGGAACACTGAAGCTTTCTTT
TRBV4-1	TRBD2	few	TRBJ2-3	CASSQGPSSGAPSDTQYF	TGCGCCAGCAGCCAAGGTCCCTCCAGCGGGGCGCCCTCAGATACGCAGTATTTT
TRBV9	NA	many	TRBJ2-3	CASSPQAPDTQYF	TGTGCCAGCAGCCCACAGGCTCCAGATACGCAGTATTTT
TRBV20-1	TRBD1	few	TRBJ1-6	CSARVRTGDSPLHF	TGCAGTGCTAGAGTACGGACAGGGGATTCACCCCTCCACTTT
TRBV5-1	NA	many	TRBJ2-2	CASSLQDHTGELFF	TGCGCCAGCAGCCTACAGGACCACACCGGGGAGCTGTTTTTT
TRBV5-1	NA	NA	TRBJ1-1	CASNIERPQGAFF	TGCGCCAGCAACATAGAGAGGCCGCAAGGAGCTTTCTTT
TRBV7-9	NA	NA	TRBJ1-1	CASSLMGPDTEAFF	TGTGCCAGCAGTCTAATGGGGCCTGACACTGAAGCTTTCTTT
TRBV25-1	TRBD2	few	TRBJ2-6	CASSDGPLAGEVSGANVLTF	TGTGCCAGCAGTGACGGCCCTTTAGCGGGGGAGGTCTCTGGGGCCAACGTCCTGACTTTC
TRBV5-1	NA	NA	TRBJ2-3	CASSFFWGTDTQYF	TGCGCCAGCAGCTTCTTCTGGGGCACAGATACGCAGTATTTT
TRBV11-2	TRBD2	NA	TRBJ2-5	CASSSPKRGGKTQYF	TGTGCCAGCAGCTCACCTAAGCGGGGGGGAAAGACCCAGTACTTC
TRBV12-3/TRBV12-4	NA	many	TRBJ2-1	CASSSGVLYNEQFF	TGTGCCAGCAGTTCGGGGGTTCTCTACAATGAGCAGTTCTTC
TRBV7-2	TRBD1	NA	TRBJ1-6	CASSESQGALDSPLHF	TGTGCCAGCAGTGAAAGTCAGGGGGCCTTGGATTCACCCCTCCACTTT
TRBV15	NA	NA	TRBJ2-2	CATSSSNTGELFF	TGTGCCACCAGTTCCAGTAACACCGGGGAGCTGTTTTTT
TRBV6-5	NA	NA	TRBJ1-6	CASTVGSYNSPLHF	TGTGCCAGCACCGTGGGCTCCTATAATTCACCCCTCCACTTT
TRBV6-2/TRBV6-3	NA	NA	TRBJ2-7	CASSAQVSYEQYF	TGTGCCAGCAGTGCTCAGGTATCCTACGAGCAGTACTTC
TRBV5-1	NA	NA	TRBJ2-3	CASSLARFNTQYF	TGCGCCAGCAGCTTGGCGCGGTTCAATACGCAGTATTTT
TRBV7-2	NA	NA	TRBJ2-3	CASSLGMEADTQYF	TGTGCCAGCAGCTTAGGAATGGAAGCAGATACGCAGTATTTT
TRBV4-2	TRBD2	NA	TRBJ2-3	CASSQDPGGANPATDTQYF	TGTGCCAGCAGCCAAGATCCCGGGGGGGCCAATCCCGCCACAGATACGCAGTATTTT
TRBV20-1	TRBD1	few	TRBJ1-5	CSATGTVEQPQHF	TGCAGTGCTACCGGGACAGTGGAACAGCCCCAGCATTTT
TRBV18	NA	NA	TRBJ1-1	CASSPREGHEAFF	TGTGCCAGCTCACCTCGTGAGGGACACGAAGCTTTCTTT
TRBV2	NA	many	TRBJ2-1	CASSGGAYNEQFF	TGTGCCAGCAGTGGAGGGGCCTACAATGAGCAGTTCTTC